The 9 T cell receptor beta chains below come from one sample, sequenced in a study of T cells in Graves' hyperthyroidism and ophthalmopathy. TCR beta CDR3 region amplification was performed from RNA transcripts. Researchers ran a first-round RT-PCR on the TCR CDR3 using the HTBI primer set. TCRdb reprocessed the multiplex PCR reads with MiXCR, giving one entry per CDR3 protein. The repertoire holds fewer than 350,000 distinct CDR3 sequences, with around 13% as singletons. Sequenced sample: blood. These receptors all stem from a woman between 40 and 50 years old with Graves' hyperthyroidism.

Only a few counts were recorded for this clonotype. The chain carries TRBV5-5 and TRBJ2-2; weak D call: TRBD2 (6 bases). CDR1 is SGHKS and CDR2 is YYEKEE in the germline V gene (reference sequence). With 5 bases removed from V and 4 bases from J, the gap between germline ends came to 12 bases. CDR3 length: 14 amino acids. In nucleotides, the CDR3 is TGTGCCAGCAGTTGGGACTGGAGCACCGGGGAGCTGTTTTTT. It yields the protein CASSWDWSTGELFF.

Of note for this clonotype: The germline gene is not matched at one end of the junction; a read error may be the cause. CDR3: CATRDWGREQFF. CDR3 nucleotide sequence: TGTGCCACCAGAGATTGGGGTCGTGAGCAGTTCTTC. The chain carries TRBV24-1 and TRBJ2-1; D not certain. CDR3 length equals 12 residues. Per germline, CDR1 KGHDR and CDR2 SFDVKD.

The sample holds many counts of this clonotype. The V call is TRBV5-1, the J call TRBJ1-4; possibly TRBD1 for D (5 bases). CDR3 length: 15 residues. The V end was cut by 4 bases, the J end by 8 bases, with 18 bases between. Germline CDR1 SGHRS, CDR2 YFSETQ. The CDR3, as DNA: TGCGCCAGCAGCCGGACGGGGCGCGCGGAGGAAAAACTGTTTTTT. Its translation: CASSRTGRAEEKLFF.

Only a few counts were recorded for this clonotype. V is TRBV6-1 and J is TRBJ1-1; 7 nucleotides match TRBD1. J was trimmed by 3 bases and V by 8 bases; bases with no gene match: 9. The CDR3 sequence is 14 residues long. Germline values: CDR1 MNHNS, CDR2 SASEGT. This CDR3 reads CASSLPRGDTEAFF. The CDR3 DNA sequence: TGTGCCAGCTCCCTCCCCAGGGGGGACACTGAAGCTTTCTTT.

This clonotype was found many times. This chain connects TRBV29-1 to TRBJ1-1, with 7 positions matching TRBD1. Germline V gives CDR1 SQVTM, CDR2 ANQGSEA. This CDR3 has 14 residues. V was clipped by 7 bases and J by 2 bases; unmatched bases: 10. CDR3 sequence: CSANRRTGNTEAFF. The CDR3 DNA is TGCAGCGCAAACCGCCGGACAGGCAACACTGAAGCTTTCTTT.

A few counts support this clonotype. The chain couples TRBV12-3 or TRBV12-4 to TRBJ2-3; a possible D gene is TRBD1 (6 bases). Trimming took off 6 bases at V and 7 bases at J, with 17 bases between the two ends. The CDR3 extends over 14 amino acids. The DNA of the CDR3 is TGTGCCAGCAGGGGGGCCGGGACAATCAATACGCAGTATTTT. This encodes CASRGAGTINTQYF.

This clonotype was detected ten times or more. The CDR3 spells CASSEALRGYEQFF. In nucleotides, the CDR3 is TGTGCCAGCAGTGAAGCGCTACGAGGTTATGAGCAGTTCTTC. The chain couples TRBV2 to TRBJ2-1; D is undetermined. Germline CDR1 is SNHLY and CDR2 is FYNNEI. The CDR3 consists of 14 residues. Trimming left V 0 bases short and J 8 bases short, with 11 bases between. The variable domain in full, completed from reference TRBV2 and TRBJ2-1, reads EPEVTQTPSHQVTQMGQEVILRCVPISNHLYFYWYRQILGQKVEFLVSFYNNEISEKSEIFDDQFSVERPDGSNFTLKIRSTKLEDSAMYFCASSEALRGYEQFFGPGTRLTVL.

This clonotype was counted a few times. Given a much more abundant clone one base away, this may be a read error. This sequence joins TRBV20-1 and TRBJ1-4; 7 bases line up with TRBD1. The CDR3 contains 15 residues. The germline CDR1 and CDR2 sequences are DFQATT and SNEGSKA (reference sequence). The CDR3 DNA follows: TGCAATGCTAGAGTCCGGTCAGGGGGGCATGAAAAACTGTTTTTT. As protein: CNARVRSGGHEKLFF.

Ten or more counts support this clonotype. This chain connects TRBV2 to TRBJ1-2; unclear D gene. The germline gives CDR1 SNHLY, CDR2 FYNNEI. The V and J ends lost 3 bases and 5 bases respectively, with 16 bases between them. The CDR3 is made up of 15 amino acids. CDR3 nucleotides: TGTGCCAGCAGTGAGCAAGAGTTAGTTTCTTATGGCTACACCTTC. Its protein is CASSEQELVSYGYTF.